This TCR beta chain emerged from a study of T-cell memory formation after mild COVID-19 (dated by TCRdb to 2020 to 2022). Study-level background: TCR sequence clusters from the two donors were largely donor specific. Longitudinal TCRalpha and TCRbeta repertoire sequencing tracked T-cell clones expanding and contracting after mild COVID-19 in two donors. Two young, previously healthy adult volunteers, one female and one male, were included in the cohort. Beyond this particular receptor, the publication reports: Only two mild cases were covered by the study, and larger cohorts that include severe cases with pre-infection samples were considered necessary. Balanced CD4/CD8 phenotypes were observed for clones contracting from day 15 to 85, whereas a bias towards CD4+ was observed for a second wave of clones expanding from day 15 to 37. Whether the second-wave clones peaking on day 37 were SARS-CoV-2 specific was not confirmed. Contracting CD4+ clones were located mainly in the CM and EM memory subsets, whereas CD8+ clones were found to be enriched in EMRA. The detection of some responding clones in pre-infection memory suggests that pre-existing cross-reactive memory T cells joined the SARS-CoV-2 response.

Ficoll-Paque density gradient centrifugation was the method used to isolate PBMCs. Sequencing used an Illumina NovaSeq 6000. cDNA libraries for TCRalpha and TCRbeta were prepared by 5'RACE using constant-segment primers, with sample barcodes and unique molecular identifiers added. Trizol reagent was used to extract RNA from every sample. The libraries were amplified in two PCR steps, and the second step added a second sample barcode and Illumina TruSeq adapters. Libraries were sequenced on an Illumina NovaSeq with 2 x 150 bp paired-end reads. The original pipeline was this. Reads were demultiplexed and collapsed into UMI-guided consensus sequences with migec v1.2.7. Using mixcr v2.1.11, UMI consensuses were aligned to TRA and TRB V and J templates and then assembled into clonotypes. Clonotypes were classified as expanded or contracted when called significant by both edgeR and NoisET, with noise models trained on biological replicates. For edgeR calls, the thresholds were a false discovery rate-adjusted p below 0.01 and a log2 fold-change of 1. PCA with hierarchical clustering of max-normalized trajectories of the 1000 most abundant clonotypes was used as exploratory dynamics analysis. Separately sequenced CD4+ and CD8+ repertoires were used to assign the CD4 or CD8 phenotype of responding clones. TCRdb redid the processing of the public reads, applying fastp at Q25 and MiXCR, and retained in-frame beta chains. Every CDR3 protein is listed once, alongside the most common genes and DNA of its rows. Here the V and J calls rest on TCRdb's processing, not on the authors' analysis. This sample is represented by 190,000 or so distinct CDR3 sequences; roughly a fifth of them were singletons. 23% of the sample goes to the ten largest clones.

This clonotype was seen a few times. This receptor's antigen is unknown. Per-nucleotide qualities are absent, and no much larger clonotype sits a single base away. CDR1 and CDR2 were assigned from the germline V gene as KGHDR and SFDVKD. From the cysteine up to the phenylalanine, the CDR3 has a length of 17 residues. Of all the DNA, just the CDR3 is kept, 51 bases in frame from base 1. V sheds 3 bases and J sheds 3 bases, leaving 19 bases between their ends. The clonotype comes from an adult woman who had mild COVID-19 (a few samples of this study predate the infection). The sample titles of this study are shuffled in the database, so cell type and time point are left out; the donor was told from shared clones. Sequencing was performed on PBMCs or a T cell subset sorted from them (not recorded which). The rearrangement joined TRBV24-1 to TRBJ1-1, with TRBD1 as a weak D call on 6 bases. This receptor has the CDR3 CATSDAVHRDRDTEAFF. The DNA sequence reads TGTGCCACCAGTGATGCGGTCCACAGGGATCGGGACACTGAAGCTTTCTTT.